This TCR beta chain was observed in a study of identical twins (dated by TCRdb to the mid-2010s). Background for the entire study: The study deep-sequenced TCR alpha and beta repertoires from monozygotic twins, unrelated adults of various ages and cord blood to test whether fetal clonotypes persist. Replicate twin experiments were performed at different times using different library preparation protocols to rule out contamination. Beyond this particular receptor, the publication reports: Fewer insertions were carried by abundant cord blood beta clonotypes, a similar but weaker trend appeared in young adult naive repertoires, and no such trend appeared in memory repertoires. The excess sharing between twins in beta out-of-frame sequences was weaker because fewer shared sequences reduced the signal-to-noise ratio. Because the same donors could not be followed over many years, the conclusions depended on cross-sectional statistical analysis. Zero-insertion analyses could be partly confounded by invariant T cells such as MAIT and iNKT, though diverse VJ usage argued against such confounding for most clonotypes. In monozygotic twins, recombination models systematically underestimated out-of-frame TCR alpha sharing, but the models matched the sharing seen between unrelated individuals. Compared with coincidental sharing between unrelated individuals, out-of-frame TCR alpha sequences shared between twins had an excess of sequences with low generation probability.

Receptor amplification or capture employed 5' RACE. The reads were generated on an Illumina HiSeq 2000. A universal primer binding site was added through template switching, and the final cDNA carried a unique molecular identifier so that TCR cDNA molecules could be counted accurately. Specific primers in the conserved constant-segment region were used to synthesize first-strand cDNA for the TCR alpha and beta chains. To control for contamination, every cDNA library carried two barcodes: a SMART-Mk sample barcode plus Illumina barcodes. TruSeq adapter sequences and Illumina sample barcodes were added in two successive PCR steps. Sequencing of the TCR alpha and beta cDNA libraries was done on the Illumina HiSeq platform using custom primers. The authors' pipeline ran thus. MiGEC processed the raw reads to extract unique molecular identifiers, while MiXCR was used to determine the CDR3 positions. For each individual, recombination models were inferred using an EM algorithm with the repgenHMM and IGoR tools. Shared clonotypes were analyzed with the tcR package in R, and sharing was normalized by the product of cloneset sizes. To study raw recombination free of thymic and clonal selection effects, out-of-frame nonproductive sequences were analyzed. The public reads were quality trimmed at Q25 with fastp and then assembled into clones with MiXCR by TCRdb, keeping productive beta chains. Here each entry gathers all rows of one CDR3 protein and keeps the most common genes and DNA. In this record, the V and J calls reflect TCRdb's handling and not the investigators' own analysis. The sample profile shows 550,000 to 800,000 distinct CDR3 sequences; just over 7% of them were found once. 1.6% of the sample goes to the ten largest clones.

This clonotype was seen a few times. Its target antigen remains unknown. There are no base qualities to consult, and no much larger clone falls within one base. Only healthy Caucasian donors were included. Three pairs of female monozygotic twins, all aged roughly 18 to 29 years, were included in the twin cohort. The RNA used for TCR libraries was isolated from peripheral blood mononuclear cells. This sample was also put to use in a study of yellow fever vaccine responses in identical twins. As the second publication notes: The T cell response to vaccination in identical twins was reported by the authors to appear partly convergent and partly personalized. The study precisely tracked vaccine-responding T cell clones in identical twins.

Source material: PBMCs. The receptor comes from a woman aged 18-29 years in good health.

The sequenced DNA is TGTGCCAGCTCACCACCGAAACCGGGCACTGAAGCTTTCTTT. This gives the protein CASSPPKPGTEAFF. The V gene is TRBV18 and the J gene is TRBJ1-1; the D gene remains uncertain. The CDR3 numbers 14 residues from cysteine through phenylalanine. The entry retains the CDR3 DNA only, 42 bases that are in frame from base 1. CDR1 and CDR2 (KGHSH, LQKENI) derive from the germline V gene. V loses 0 bases, J loses 4 bases, and the germline ends lie 9 bases apart.